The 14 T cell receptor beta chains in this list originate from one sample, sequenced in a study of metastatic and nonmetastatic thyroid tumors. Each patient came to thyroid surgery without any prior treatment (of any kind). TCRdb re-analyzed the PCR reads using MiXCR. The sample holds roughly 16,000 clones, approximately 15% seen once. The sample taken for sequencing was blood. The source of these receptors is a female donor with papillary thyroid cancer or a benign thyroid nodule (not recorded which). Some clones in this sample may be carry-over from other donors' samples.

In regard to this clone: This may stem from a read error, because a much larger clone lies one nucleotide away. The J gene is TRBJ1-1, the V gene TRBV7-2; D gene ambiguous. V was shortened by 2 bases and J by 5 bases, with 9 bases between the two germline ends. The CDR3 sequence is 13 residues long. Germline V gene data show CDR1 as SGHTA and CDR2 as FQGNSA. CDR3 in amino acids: CASSLRRRTEAFF. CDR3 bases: TGTGCCAGCAGCTTAAGAAGGAGGACTGAAGCTTTCTTT. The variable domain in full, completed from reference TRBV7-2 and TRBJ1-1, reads GAGVSQSPSNKVTEKGKDVELRCDPISGHTALYWYRQSLGQGLEFLIYFQGNSAPDKSGLPSDRFSAERTGGSVSTLTIQRTQQEDSAVYLCASSLRRRTEAFFGQGTRLTVV.

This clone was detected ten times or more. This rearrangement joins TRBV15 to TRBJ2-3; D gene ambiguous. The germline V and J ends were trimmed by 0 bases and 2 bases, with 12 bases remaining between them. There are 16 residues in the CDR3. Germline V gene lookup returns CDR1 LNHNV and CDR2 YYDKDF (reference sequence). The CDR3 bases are TGTGCCACCAGCAGAGATAATTGGGGAACCACAGATACGCAGTATTTT. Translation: CATSRDNWGTTDTQYF.

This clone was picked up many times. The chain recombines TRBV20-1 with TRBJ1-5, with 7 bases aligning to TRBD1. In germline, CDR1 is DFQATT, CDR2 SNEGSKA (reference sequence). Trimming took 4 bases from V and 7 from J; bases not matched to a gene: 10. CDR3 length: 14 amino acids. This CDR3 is CSATTTGLNQPQHF. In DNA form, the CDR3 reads TGCAGTGCTACCACGACAGGGCTAAACCAGCCCCAGCATTTT.

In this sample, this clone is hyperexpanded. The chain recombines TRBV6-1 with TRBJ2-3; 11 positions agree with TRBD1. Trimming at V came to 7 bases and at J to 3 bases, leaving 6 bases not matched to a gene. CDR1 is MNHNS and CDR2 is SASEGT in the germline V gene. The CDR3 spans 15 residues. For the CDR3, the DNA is TGTGCCAGCACCTCAGGACAGGGGGCAACAGATACGCAGTATTTT. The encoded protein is CASTSGQGATDTQYF.

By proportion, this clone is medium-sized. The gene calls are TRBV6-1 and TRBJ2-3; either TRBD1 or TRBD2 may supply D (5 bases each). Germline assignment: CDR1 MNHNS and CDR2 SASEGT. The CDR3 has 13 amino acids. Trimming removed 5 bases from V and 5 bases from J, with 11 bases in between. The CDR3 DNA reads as TGTGCCAGCAGTTCGGGGCCTCTAGATACGCAGTATTTT. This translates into CASSSGPLDTQYF.

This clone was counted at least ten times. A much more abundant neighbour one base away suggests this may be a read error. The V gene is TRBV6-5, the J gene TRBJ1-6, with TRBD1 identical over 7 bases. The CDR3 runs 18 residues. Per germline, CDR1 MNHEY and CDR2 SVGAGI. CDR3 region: CASQGQTGTSSCNSPLHF. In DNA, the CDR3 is TGTGCCAGTCAAGGACAGACAGGGACTAGCTCCTGTAATTCACCCCTCCACTTT.

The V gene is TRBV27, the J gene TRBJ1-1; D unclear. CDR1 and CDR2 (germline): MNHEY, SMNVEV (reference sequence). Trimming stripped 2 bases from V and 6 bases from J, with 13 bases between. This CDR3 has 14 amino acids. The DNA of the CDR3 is TGTGCCAGCAGTTTACAGCAGACTGGCGCTGAAGCTTTCTTT. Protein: CASSLQQTGAEAFF.

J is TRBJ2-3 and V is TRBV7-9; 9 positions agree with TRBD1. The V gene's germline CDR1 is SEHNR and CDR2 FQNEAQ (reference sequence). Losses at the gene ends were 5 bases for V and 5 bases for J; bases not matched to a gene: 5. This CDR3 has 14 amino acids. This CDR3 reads CASSKQGAQDTQYF. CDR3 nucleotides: TGTGCCAGCAGCAAACAGGGGGCGCAAGATACGCAGTATTTT.

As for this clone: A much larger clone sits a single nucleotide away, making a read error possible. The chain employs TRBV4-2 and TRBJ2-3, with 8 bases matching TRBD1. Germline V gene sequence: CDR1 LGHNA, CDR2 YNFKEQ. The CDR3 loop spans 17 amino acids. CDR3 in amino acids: CVSSQALGQGSTDTQYF. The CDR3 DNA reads TGTGTCAGCAGCCAAGCCCTCGGACAGGGAAGCACAGATACGCAGTATTTT.

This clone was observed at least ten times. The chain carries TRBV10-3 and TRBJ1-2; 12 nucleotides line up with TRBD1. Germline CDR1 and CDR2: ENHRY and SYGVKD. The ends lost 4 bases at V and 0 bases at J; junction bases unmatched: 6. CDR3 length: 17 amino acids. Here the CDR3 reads CAISARDRGLSNYGYTF. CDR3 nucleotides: TGTGCCATCAGTGCTAGGGACAGGGGGCTTTCTAACTATGGCTACACCTTC.

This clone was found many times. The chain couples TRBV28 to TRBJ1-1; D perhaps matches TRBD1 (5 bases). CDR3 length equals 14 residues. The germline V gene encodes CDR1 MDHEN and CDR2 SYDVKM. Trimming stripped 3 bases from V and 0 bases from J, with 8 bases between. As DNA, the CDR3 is TGTGCCAGCAGTTTTGGGACGGTGAACACTGAAGCTTTCTTT. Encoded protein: CASSFGTVNTEAFF.

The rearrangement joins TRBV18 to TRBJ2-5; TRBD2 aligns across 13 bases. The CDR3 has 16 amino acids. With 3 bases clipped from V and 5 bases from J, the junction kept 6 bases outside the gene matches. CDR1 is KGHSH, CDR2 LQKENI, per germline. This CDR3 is CASSPGTSGAWETQYF. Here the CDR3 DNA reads TGTGCCAGCTCACCGGGGACTAGCGGGGCTTGGGAGACCCAGTACTTC.

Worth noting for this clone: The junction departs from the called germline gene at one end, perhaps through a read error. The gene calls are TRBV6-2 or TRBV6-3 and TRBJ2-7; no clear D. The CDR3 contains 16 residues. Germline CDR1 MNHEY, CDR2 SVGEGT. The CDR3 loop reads CASIYTDWTNSYEQYF. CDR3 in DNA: TGTGCCAGCATTTACACAGACTGGACGAACTCCTACGAGCAGTACTTC.

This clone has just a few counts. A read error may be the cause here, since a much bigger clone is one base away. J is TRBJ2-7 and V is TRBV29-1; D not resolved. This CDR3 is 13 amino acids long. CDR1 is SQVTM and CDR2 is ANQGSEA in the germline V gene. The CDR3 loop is CGVVTLDYYEQYF. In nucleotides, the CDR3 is TGCGGCGTCGTGACTCTCGATTATTACGAGCAGTACTTC.